Shown below are 11 T cell receptor beta chains from a single sample sequenced in a study of T cells after yellow fever vaccination. MiXCR was run by TCRdb on the 5' RACE reads, yielding one entry per CDR3 protein. The sample lists under 500,000 distinct CDR3 sequences, 18% occurring once. The input for sequencing was PBMCs, taken before the yellow fever booster vaccination. The receptors shown here come from a man between 18 and 29 years old who received the YFV17D yellow fever vaccine.

This clonotype was seen a handful of times. The chain recombines TRBV7-6 with TRBJ2-5, with D perhaps matching TRBD1 or TRBD2 (5 bases each). Per germline, CDR1 SGHVS and CDR2 FNYEAQ. This CDR3 is built from 15 residues. Trimming cost V 1 base and J 5 bases, with 14 bases left between them. The CDR3 region is CASSLGGVWGETQYF. The CDR3 nucleotides read TGTGCCAGCAGCTTAGGAGGGGTTTGGGGGGAGACCCAGTACTTC.

The chain recombines TRBV10-3 with TRBJ2-5, with 8 bases matching TRBD1. Germline loops: CDR1 ENHRY, CDR2 SYGVKD. CDR3 length: 13 residues. Unmatched junction bases numbered 3, after V lost 6 bases and J lost 3 bases. The CDR3 spells CAISPQGEETQYF. The CDR3 DNA reads as TGTGCCATCAGCCCACAGGGGGAAGAGACCCAGTACTTC.

CDR3 in DNA: TGTGCCAGCTCACCACCCACCGGACAAGAGTACCAAGAGACCCAGTACTTC. Its protein is CASSPPTGQEYQETQYF. The V and J genes are TRBV18 and TRBJ2-5; perhaps TRBD1 as D (5 bases). The CDR3 covers 17 residues. Germline V gene data show CDR1 as KGHSH and CDR2 as LQKENI. Trimming took off 0 bases at V and 0 bases at J, with 14 bases between the two ends.

This clonotype has more than one count but fewer than ten. The rearrangement links TRBV24-1 to TRBJ1-5, with TRBD1 as a possible D gene (6 bases). This CDR3 has 18 amino acids. Trimming stripped 2 bases from V and 0 bases from J, with 16 bases between. Germline lookup yields CDR1 KGHDR and CDR2 SFDVKD. CDR3 in DNA: TGTGCCACCAGTGATTCACGGACAGTTTACGATAGCAATCAGCCCCAGCATTTT. It specifies CATSDSRTVYDSNQPQHF.

The chain recombines TRBV5-1 with TRBJ1-3, with D uncertain. CDR3 length: 15 amino acids. Germline CDR1 is SGHRS and CDR2 is YFSETQ. V dropped 5 bases and J dropped 0 bases, with 12 bases sitting between them. The CDR3 coding sequence is TGCGCCAGCAGGAGAAGCTTGATCTCTGGAAACACCATATATTTT. Its protein is CASRRSLISGNTIYF.

This clonotype has only a few counts. The chain employs TRBV12-3 or TRBV12-4 and TRBJ1-2, with 8 bases lining up with TRBD1. The junction had 7 bases not matched to a gene; V was cut back by 3 bases and J by 13 bases. The length of the CDR3 is 12 residues. The CDR3 region is CASSFSGTGSTF. The CDR3 DNA reads as TGTGCCAGCAGTTTTTCCGGGACAGGTTCCACCTTC.

This clonotype was counted a few times. The chain recombines TRBV29-1 with TRBJ2-7; tentative D call: TRBD1 (6 bases). Germline V gene sequence: CDR1 SQVTM, CDR2 ANQGSEA. The CDR3 sequence is 12 residues long. Trimming cost V 6 bases and J 4 bases, with 13 bases left between them. Here the CDR3 DNA reads TGCAGCGTCGCCCCGACAGGTTACGAGCAGTACTTC. Its protein is CSVAPTGYEQYF.

This chain uses TRBV12-3 or TRBV12-4 with TRBJ2-7, with TRBD2 matching 15 bases. The CDR3 consists of 15 residues. V dropped 5 bases and J dropped 6; count of bases not matched to a gene: 5. As DNA, the CDR3 is TGTGCCAGCAGTCCGGGACTAGCGGGGGGTGGCGAGCAGTACGTC. Translation gives CASSPGLAGGGEQYV.

This chain connects TRBV6-2 or TRBV6-3 to TRBJ1-2; D remains unclear. The CDR3 loop spans 16 amino acids. Per germline, CDR1 MNHEY and CDR2 SVGEGT. With 0 bases removed from V and 3 bases from J, the gap between germline ends came to 14 bases. The CDR3 spells CASSYSPETGDYGYTF. In DNA, the CDR3 is TGTGCCAGCAGTTACTCACCCGAAACCGGCGACTATGGCTACACCTTC.

This chain links TRBV20-1 with TRBJ2-5; the D is unclear. V was trimmed by 0 bases and J by 2 bases, leaving 10 bases between them. This CDR3 contains 14 residues. Germline V gene sequence: CDR1 DFQATT, CDR2 SNEGSKA (reference sequence). CDR3 residues: CSARDPGRQETQYF. The CDR3 nucleotides are TGCAGTGCTAGAGATCCGGGCAGACAAGAGACCCAGTACTTC.

The chain is built from TRBV5-1 and TRBJ2-6; tentative D call: TRBD1 (6 bases). Germline CDR1 and CDR2: SGHRS and YFSETQ. The CDR3 has 17 amino acids. V lost 0 bases to trimming and J lost 4 bases, with 14 bases between them. The CDR3 region is CASSLALQGSGANVLTF. The CDR3 bases are TGCGCCAGCAGCTTGGCGCTACAGGGTTCCGGGGCCAACGTCCTGACTTTC.